This T cell receptor beta chain is drawn from a study of blood T cells in healthy people across ages. Study findings and constraints: No one knew whether donors had CMV, which possibly confounded expanded clonotype changes. Conclusively comparing naive with antigen-experienced cells was impossible with unsorted PBMCs. Investigators viewed diversity estimates from one million T cells as underestimates, the study reported.

Note on this clonotype: As yet, its antigen is unknown.

The second PCR ran roughly 7 to 12 cycles with a sample-barcoded 5' primer and J-beta primers. A template-switch adaptor with 12 random nucleotides tagged each cDNA molecule. Each CDR3 protein gets one entry after TCRdb re-called the 5' RACE reads with MiXCR. The repertoire has about 640,000 distinct CDR3 sequences, roughly three fifths of them found once; the top ten carry approximately 40%. The sequence came from a man in his 60s in good health. Input material: blood.

The CDR3 region has the DNA TGTGCCAGCAGCCACCTGGGGCAGCGGGGAAGCAACGGGGAGCTGTTTTTT. Translated, it gives CASSHLGQRGSNGELFF. The chain employs TRBV4-2 and TRBJ2-2, with TRBD2 identical over 7 bases. The CDR3 spans 17 residues. Germline CDR1 and CDR2: LGHNA and YNFKEQ. Trimming cost V 3 bases and J 7 bases; bases outside gene matches: 14.